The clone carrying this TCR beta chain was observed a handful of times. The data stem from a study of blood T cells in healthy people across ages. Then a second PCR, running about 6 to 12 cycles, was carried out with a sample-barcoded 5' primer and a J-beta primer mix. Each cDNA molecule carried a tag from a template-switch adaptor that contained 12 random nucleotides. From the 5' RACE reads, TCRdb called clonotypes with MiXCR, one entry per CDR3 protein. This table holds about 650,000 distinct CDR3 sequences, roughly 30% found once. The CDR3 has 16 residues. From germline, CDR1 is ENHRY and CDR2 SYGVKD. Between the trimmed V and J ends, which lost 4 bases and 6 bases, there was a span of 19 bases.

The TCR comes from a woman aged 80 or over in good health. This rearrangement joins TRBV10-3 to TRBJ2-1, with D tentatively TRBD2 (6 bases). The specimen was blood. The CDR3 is CAISVSDGGLGNEQFF. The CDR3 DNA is TGTGCCATCAGTGTCTCGGACGGGGGACTCGGCAATGAGCAGTTCTTC.